The 26 T cell receptor beta chains presented below share a single source sample, sequenced in a study of vaccination and CD4 T cells after COVID-19. Their antigens are not known. The treatment: roughly 10-day PBMC culture with coronavirus spike peptide pools or control peptides (ViraFEST assay). CD4+ T cells that had been cultured provided DNA sequenced with the Oncomine TCR Beta short-read assay. TCRdb re-derived calls from the PCR reads in MiXCR, one entry per CDR3 protein. The repertoire has over 10,000 distinct CDR3 sequences, about 82% of them found once; the top ten carry around 26%. The sample consisted of CD4+ T cells from blood, cultured in vitro. These receptors were taken from a human donor who had recovered from COVID-19.

This sequence joins TRBV27 and TRBJ2-3; 7 positions agree with TRBD2. Germline V gene lookup returns CDR1 MNHEY and CDR2 SMNVEV (reference sequence). The trim removed 6 bases at V and 1 base at J, leaving 10 bases unmatched. The CDR3 runs to 16 residues. The CDR3 nucleotides read TGTGCCAGCAGAAGGACGGCGGGAGTCCGCACAGATACGCAGTATTTT. Residues: CASRRTAGVRTDTQYF.

The rearrangement uses TRBV28 and TRBJ1-6; D not certain. This CDR3 spans 12 amino acids. Germline lookup yields CDR1 MDHEN and CDR2 SYDVKM. The V gene lost 8 bases and the J gene lost 15 bases, with 17 bases spanning the gap. The CDR3 coding sequence is TGTGCCAGCGTCTCTTCGTCTCGGGTCCTCCACTTT. Translating it yields CASVSSSRVLHF.

Comments on this clonotype: Because the CDR3's place on the DNA is in doubt, the DNA is left out and the CDR3 is given as listed by TCRdb. The chain employs TRBV6-1 and TRBJ1-5. The CDR3 spans 14 amino acids, including both terminal residues. Looked up from germline, CDR1 is MNHNS and CDR2 is SASEGT. The CDR3 spells CASSTSGPNQPQHF.

This chain links TRBV20-1 with TRBJ2-7; 7 nucleotides line up with TRBD2. CDR1 is DFQATT and CDR2 is SNEGSKA in the germline V gene (reference sequence). Losses at the gene ends were 5 bases for V and 4 bases for J; bases not matched to a gene: 5. CDR3 size: 12 residues. As DNA, the CDR3 is TGCAGTGCTGGCGAGGGAGGGTACGAGCAGTACTTC. Amino acid sequence: CSAGEGGYEQYF.

This CDR3 is CASSFKSYSPGQGAIEQYF. In DNA form, the CDR3 reads TGTGCCAGCAGCTTTAAATCTTACTCACCGGGACAGGGGGCGATAGAGCAGTACTTC. The chain recombines TRBV7-2 with TRBJ2-7; 12 bases agree with TRBD1. Per germline, CDR1 SGHTA and CDR2 FQGNSA. The V and J ends lost 3 bases and 7 bases, in that order; junction bases with no gene match: 19. This CDR3 contains 19 residues.

This clonotype was recorded a few times. The gene calls are TRBV20-1 and TRBJ1-1, with 9 nucleotides matching TRBD1. Trimming removed 5 bases from V and 1 base from J; junction bases left unmatched: 8. Per the germline V gene, CDR1 is DFQATT and CDR2 is SNEGSKA (reference sequence). The CDR3 length is 15 residues. The CDR3 DNA follows: TGCAGTGCTGCCGGACAGGGGACGAGGAACACTGAAGCTTTCTTT. It specifies CSAAGQGTRNTEAFF.

V and J are TRBV7-2 and TRBJ2-1; 8 bases match TRBD2. The CDR3 loop spans 16 amino acids. After removal of 5 bases from V and 2 bases from J, the junction contained 8 bases not matched to a gene. Germline V CDR1 and CDR2: SGHTA, FQGNSA. The CDR3 sequence: CASSTPGSGTYNEQFF. CDR3 coding DNA: TGTGCCAGCAGCACCCCGGGTAGCGGGACCTACAATGAGCAGTTCTTC.

V and J are TRBV20-1 and TRBJ2-1; the match to TRBD2 covers 7 bases. The CDR3 is 17 amino acids. Looked up from germline, CDR1 is DFQATT and CDR2 is SNEGSKA (reference sequence). The ends lost 5 bases at V and 4 bases at J; junction bases unmatched: 17. The DNA of the CDR3 is TGCAGTGCTCAACGCGCCTACAAAGCGGGGCCTTACAATGAGCAGTTCTTC. Amino acids: CSAQRAYKAGPYNEQFF.

This chain links TRBV7-2 with TRBJ2-6; D uncertain. V was pared by 8 bases and J by 5 bases, with 22 bases between. Germline V lookup: CDR1 SGHTA, CDR2 FQGNSA. The CDR3 loop spans 17 amino acids. Here the CDR3 DNA reads TGTGCCAGCGTAAGGGTCTCCGAAGGGTTTAGGGCCAACGTCCTGACTTTC. Its protein is CASVRVSEGFRANVLTF.

The chain employs TRBV6-1 and TRBJ1-1; the D gene is possibly TRBD1 (6 bases). V was trimmed by 6 bases and J by 5 bases, leaving 16 bases between them. Germline V CDR1 and CDR2: MNHNS, SASEGT. The CDR3 has 14 residues. This CDR3 reads CASSKDRRWTEAFF. CDR3 DNA sequence: TGTGCCAGCAGCAAAGACAGGCGCTGGACTGAAGCTTTCTTT.

The rearrangement uses TRBV7-2 and TRBJ1-2; D gene unclear. Germline V CDR1 and CDR2: SGHTA, FQGNSA. This CDR3 spans 15 amino acids. Trimming removed 0 bases from V and 1 base from J, with 9 bases in between. CDR3: CASSLANSYNYGYTF. The DNA of the CDR3 is TGTGCCAGCAGCTTAGCGAACAGCTATAACTATGGCTACACCTTC.

The chain employs TRBV2 and TRBJ2-3, with D possibly being TRBD1 (5 bases). Per the germline V gene, CDR1 is SNHLY and CDR2 is FYNNEI. Trimming took 6 bases from V and 7 from J, leaving 20 bases between them. The CDR3 is 15 amino acids. The CDR3 DNA reads as TGTGCCAGCAGGACCACTGGCAGGGCCGGGTATACGCAGTATTTT. Residues: CASRTTGRAGYTQYF. Full variable domain (rest looked up from reference TRBV2 and TRBJ2-3): EPEVTQTPSHQVTQMGQEVILRCVPISNHLYFYWYRQILGQKVEFLVSFYNNEISEKSEIFDDQFSVERPDGSNFTLKIRSTKLEDSAMYFCASRTTGRAGYTQYFGPGTRLTVL.

This clonotype was found once. The gene calls are TRBV7-9 and TRBJ1-2, with D unclear. Germline assignment: CDR1 SEHNR and CDR2 FQNEAQ (reference sequence). The ends were cut back, 5 bases at V and 0 bases at J, with 7 bases in the middle. The CDR3 sequence is 13 residues long. CDR3 nucleotides: TGTGCCAGCAGCCCGTCCGCTAACTATGGCTACACCTTC. Protein sequence: CASSPSANYGYTF.

CDR3 sequence: CASSLHGAPVRAGGYNSPLHF. Here the CDR3 DNA reads TGTGCCAGCAGTTTGCACGGGGCGCCGGTGAGGGCGGGGGGGTATAATTCACCCCTCCACTTT. J is TRBJ1-6 and V is TRBV27, with D perhaps TRBD1 (5 bases). The CDR3 is made up of 21 amino acids. Trimming removed 3 bases at V and 4 bases at J, with 28 bases between. Germline V gene lookup returns CDR1 MNHEY and CDR2 SMNVEV (reference sequence).

This chain links TRBV6-5 with TRBJ1-3; 10 bases align to TRBD1. J was trimmed by 4 bases and V by 2 bases; bases with no gene match: 5. CDR1 and CDR2 (germline): MNHEY, SVGAGI. The CDR3 is 16 residues long. The CDR3 protein is CASSYGRDRGGNTIYF. DNA of the CDR3: TGTGCCAGCAGTTACGGCCGGGACAGGGGAGGAAACACCATATATTTT.

The gene calls are TRBV4-1 and TRBJ2-5; TRBD2 matches at 14 bases. CDR3 length: 16 residues. Germline assignment: CDR1 MGHRA and CDR2 YSYEKL. V gave up 3 bases and J gave up 5 bases; unmatched junction bases: 5. In DNA form, the CDR3 reads TGCGCCAGCAGCCACCCGGGACTAGCGGGAGTTGAGACCCAGTACTTC. This encodes CASSHPGLAGVETQYF.

As DNA, the CDR3 is TGTGCCAGCAGCCCCGGGGACCTCTGGGGCTACACCTTC. It codes for CASSPGDLWGYTF. This chain joins TRBV6-1 and TRBJ1-2, with a weak D call TRBD1 (5 bases). CDR1 is MNHNS, CDR2 SASEGT, per germline. V dropped 6 bases and J dropped 8 bases, with 16 bases sitting between them. The CDR3 is 13 amino acids.

The CDR3 is CSARGTRSYEQYF. The CDR3 coding sequence is TGCAGTGCTAGGGGGACTAGGTCCTACGAGCAGTACTTC. This chain uses TRBV20-1 with TRBJ2-7; 8 bases line up with TRBD2. There are 13 residues in the CDR3. V lost 3 bases and J lost 1; bases outside the gene matches: 2. The germline V gene encodes CDR1 DFQATT and CDR2 SNEGSKA (reference sequence).

V usage is TRBV27 and J usage is TRBJ1-3, with 7 bases identical to TRBD1. The V and J ends lost 6 bases and 4 bases, in that order; junction bases with no gene match: 9. In germline, CDR1 is MNHEY, CDR2 SMNVEV (reference sequence). This CDR3 is 15 amino acids long. CDR3 DNA sequence: TGTGCCAGCAGACCAGGGACAGTGGTCGGAAACACCATATATTTT. It is translated as CASRPGTVVGNTIYF.

The chain is built from TRBV28 and TRBJ1-5, with D perhaps TRBD1 (5 bases). The V end lost 5 bases, the J end lost 15 bases, and 17 bases lay between the germline ends. CDR1 and CDR2 from the germline V gene are MDHEN and SYDVKM. This CDR3 has 12 amino acids. Written as DNA, the CDR3 is TGTGCCAGCAGTCAGGGATCGATGGGCCGGCATTTT. Its protein is CASSQGSMGRHF.

The chain combines TRBV6-2 or TRBV6-3 with TRBJ1-5; no reliable D call. V was cut by 0 bases and J by 0 bases, with 12 bases left in between. From germline, CDR1 is MNHEY and CDR2 SVGEGT. The CDR3 is 17 amino acids. The CDR3 here is CASSYSNHGVSNQPQHF. CDR3 nucleotide sequence: TGTGCCAGCAGTTACTCGAATCACGGGGTTAGCAATCAGCCCCAGCATTTT.

This sequence joins TRBV6-1 and TRBJ1-5, with 10 nucleotides matching TRBD1. V lost 2 bases to trimming and J lost 0 bases; unmatched junction nucleotides: 13. CDR1 and CDR2 from the germline V gene are MNHNS and SASEGT. This CDR3 comprises 20 residues. The chain's CDR3 is CASSELLWGDRGYSNQPQHF. The CDR3 DNA follows: TGTGCCAGCAGTGAATTGCTATGGGGGGACAGGGGCTATAGCAATCAGCCCCAGCATTTT.

This sequence joins TRBV19 and TRBJ2-7; D is unresolved. Germline V gene sequence: CDR1 LNHDA, CDR2 SQIVND (reference sequence). The CDR3 totals 14 residues. Trimming shortened V by 3 bases and J by 2 bases, and 11 bases separated the two germline ends. This chain's CDR3 is CASSIPGPAYEQYF. The CDR3 DNA is TGTGCCAGTAGTATCCCCGGGCCAGCCTACGAGCAGTACTTC.

This CDR3 reads CASSFRAGSRLRAFF. CDR3 nucleotide sequence: TGTGCCAGCAGCTTCCGGGCAGGGTCCCGGTTAAGGGCTTTCTTT. The V gene is TRBV7-8, the J gene TRBJ1-1, with a possible D match to TRBD1 (5 bases). CDR3 length: 15 residues. CDR1 is SGHVS, CDR2 FQNEAQ, per germline. V shed 3 bases and J shed 11 bases, with 22 bases lying between them.

A single count supports this clonotype. The CDR3 is CASSNGGTYEQYF. The DNA for the CDR3 is TGTGCCAGCAGTAACGGGGGAACCTACGAGCAGTACTTC. The chain links TRBV28 to TRBJ2-7, with D tentatively TRBD2 (6 bases). Between the trimmed V and J ends, which lost 5 bases and 2 bases, there was a span of 10 bases. Germline assignment: CDR1 MDHEN and CDR2 SYDVKM. The CDR3 has 13 amino acids.

As concerns this clonotype: The CDR3 carries no conserved terminal phenylalanine or tryptophan, so it likely arises from a read error. V and J are TRBV2 and TRBJ1-2, with a possible D match to TRBD1 (5 bases). CDR3 length: 14 amino acids. Trimming stripped 7 bases from V and 3 bases from J, with 15 bases between. Germline values: CDR1 SNHLY, CDR2 FYNNEI. The CDR3 loop is CASNPGQRYYGYTI. The DNA of the CDR3 is TGTGCCAGCAATCCAGGGCAAAGATACTATGGCTACACCATC.